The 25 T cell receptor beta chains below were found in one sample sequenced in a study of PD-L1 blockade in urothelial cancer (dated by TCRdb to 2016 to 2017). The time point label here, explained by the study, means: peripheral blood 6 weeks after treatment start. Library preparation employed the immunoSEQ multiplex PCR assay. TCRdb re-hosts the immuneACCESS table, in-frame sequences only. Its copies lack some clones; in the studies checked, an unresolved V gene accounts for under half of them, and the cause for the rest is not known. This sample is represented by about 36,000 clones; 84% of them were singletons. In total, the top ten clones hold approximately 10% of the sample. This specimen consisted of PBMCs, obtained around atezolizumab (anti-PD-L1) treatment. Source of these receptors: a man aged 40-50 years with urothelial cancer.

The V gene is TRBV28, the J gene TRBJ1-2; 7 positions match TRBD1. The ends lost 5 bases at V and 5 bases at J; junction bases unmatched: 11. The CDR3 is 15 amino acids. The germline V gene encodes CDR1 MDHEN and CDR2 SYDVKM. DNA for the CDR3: TGTGCCAGCAGTGCCGGGGTAGGGGGCTATTATGGCTACACCTTC. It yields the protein CASSAGVGGYYGYTF.

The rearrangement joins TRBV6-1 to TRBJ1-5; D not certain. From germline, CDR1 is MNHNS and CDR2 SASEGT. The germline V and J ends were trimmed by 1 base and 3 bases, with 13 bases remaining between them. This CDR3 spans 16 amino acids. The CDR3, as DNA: TGTGCCAGCAGTGAAGTAGTTTCCTCGTTCAATCAGCCCCAGCATTTT. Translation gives CASSEVVSSFNQPQHF.

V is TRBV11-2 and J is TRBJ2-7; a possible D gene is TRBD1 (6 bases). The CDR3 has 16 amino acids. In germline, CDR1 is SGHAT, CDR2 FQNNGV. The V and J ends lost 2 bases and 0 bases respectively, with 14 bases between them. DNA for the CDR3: TGTGCCAGCAGCTTAAGTTTGGGACAAAGCTCCTACGAGCAGTACTTC. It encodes CASSLSLGQSSYEQYF.

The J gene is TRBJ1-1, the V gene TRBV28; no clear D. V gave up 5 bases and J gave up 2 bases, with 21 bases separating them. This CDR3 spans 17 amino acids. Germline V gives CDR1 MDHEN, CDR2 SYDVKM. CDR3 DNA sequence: TGTGCCAGCAGTCTTCTAGGAGGGCCGACGGCTAACACTGAAGCTTTCTTT. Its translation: CASSLLGGPTANTEAFF. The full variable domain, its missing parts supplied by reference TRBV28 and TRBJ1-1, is DVKVTQSSRYLVKRTGEKVFLECVQDMDHENMFWYRQDPGLGLRLIYFSYDVKMKEKGDIPEGYSVSREKKERFSLILESASTNQTSMYLCASSLLGGPTANTEAFFGQGTRLTVV.

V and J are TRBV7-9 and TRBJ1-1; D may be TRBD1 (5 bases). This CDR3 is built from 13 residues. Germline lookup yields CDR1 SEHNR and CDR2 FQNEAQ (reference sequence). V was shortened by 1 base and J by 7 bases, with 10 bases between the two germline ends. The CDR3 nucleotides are TGTGCCAGCAGCTTAGGGGGCCAATTTGAAGCTTTCTTT. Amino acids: CASSLGGQFEAFF.

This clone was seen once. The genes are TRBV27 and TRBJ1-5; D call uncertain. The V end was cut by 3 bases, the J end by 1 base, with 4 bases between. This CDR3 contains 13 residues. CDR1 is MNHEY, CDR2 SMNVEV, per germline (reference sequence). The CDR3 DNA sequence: TGTGCCAGCAGTTTCAGGAGCAATCAGCCCCAGCATTTT. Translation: CASSFRSNQPQHF.

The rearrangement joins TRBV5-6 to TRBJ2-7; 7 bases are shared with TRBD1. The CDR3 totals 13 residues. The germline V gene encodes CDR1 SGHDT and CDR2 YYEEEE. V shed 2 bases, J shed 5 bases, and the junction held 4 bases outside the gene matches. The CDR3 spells CASSFDRAHEQYF. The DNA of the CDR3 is TGTGCCAGCAGCTTTGACAGGGCCCACGAGCAGTACTTC.

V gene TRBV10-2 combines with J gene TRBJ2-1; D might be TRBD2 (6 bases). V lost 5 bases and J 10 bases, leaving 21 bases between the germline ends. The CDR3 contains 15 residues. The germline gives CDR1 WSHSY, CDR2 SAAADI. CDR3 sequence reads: CASSKPSGAGGEQFF. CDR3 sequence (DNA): TGCGCCAGCAGTAAACCTTCGGGAGCAGGTGGGGAGCAGTTCTTC.

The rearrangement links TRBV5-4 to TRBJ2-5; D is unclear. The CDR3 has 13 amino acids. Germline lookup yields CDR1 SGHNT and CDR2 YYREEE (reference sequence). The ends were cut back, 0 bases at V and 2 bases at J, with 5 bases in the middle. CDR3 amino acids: CASSLALQETQYF. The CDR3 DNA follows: TGTGCCAGCAGCTTGGCCCTACAAGAGACCCAGTACTTC.

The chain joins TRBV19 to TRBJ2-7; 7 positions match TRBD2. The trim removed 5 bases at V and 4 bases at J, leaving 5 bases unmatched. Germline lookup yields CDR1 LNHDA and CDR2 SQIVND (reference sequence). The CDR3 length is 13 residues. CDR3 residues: CASSWGGSYEQYF. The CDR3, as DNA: TGTGCCAGTAGTTGGGGGGGAAGTTACGAGCAGTACTTC. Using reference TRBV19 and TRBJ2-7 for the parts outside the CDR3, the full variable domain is DGGITQSPKYLFRKEGQNVTLSCEQNLNHDAMYWYRQDPGQGLRLIYYSQIVNDFQKGDIAEGYSVSREKKESFPLTVTSAQKNPTAFYLCASSWGGSYEQYFGPGTRLTVT.

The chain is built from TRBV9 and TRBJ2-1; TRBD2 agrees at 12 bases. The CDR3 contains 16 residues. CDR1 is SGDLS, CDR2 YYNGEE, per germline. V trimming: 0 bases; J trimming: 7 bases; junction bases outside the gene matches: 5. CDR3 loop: CASSVGLAGGVNEQFF. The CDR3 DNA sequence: TGTGCCAGCAGCGTAGGGCTAGCGGGAGGGGTTAATGAGCAGTTCTTC.

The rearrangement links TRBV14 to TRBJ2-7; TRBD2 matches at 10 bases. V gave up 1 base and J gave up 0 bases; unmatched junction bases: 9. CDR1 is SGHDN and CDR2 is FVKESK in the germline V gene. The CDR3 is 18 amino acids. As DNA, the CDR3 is TGTGCCAGCAGCCAAGGCCTAGCGGGAGAGAGTCCCTCCTACGAGCAGTACTTC. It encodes CASSQGLAGESPSYEQYF.

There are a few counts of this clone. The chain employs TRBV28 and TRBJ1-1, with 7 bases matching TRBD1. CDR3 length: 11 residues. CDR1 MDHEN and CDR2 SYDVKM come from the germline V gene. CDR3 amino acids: CATRGRPEAFF. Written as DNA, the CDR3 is TGTGCAACCAGGGGGAGGCCTGAAGCTTTCTTT.

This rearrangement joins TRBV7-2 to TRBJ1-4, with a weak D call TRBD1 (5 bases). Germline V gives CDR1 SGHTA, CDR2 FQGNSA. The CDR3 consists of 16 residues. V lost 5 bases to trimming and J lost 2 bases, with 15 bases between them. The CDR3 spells CASSPDSRATNEKLFF. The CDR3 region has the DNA TGTGCCAGCAGCCCCGACAGCCGGGCGACTAATGAAAAACTGTTTTTT. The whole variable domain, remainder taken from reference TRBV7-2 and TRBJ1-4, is GAGVSQSPSNKVTEKGKDVELRCDPISGHTALYWYRQSLGQGLEFLIYFQGNSAPDKSGLPSDRFSAERTGGSVSTLTIQRTQQEDSAVYLCASSPDSRATNEKLFFGSGTQLSVL.

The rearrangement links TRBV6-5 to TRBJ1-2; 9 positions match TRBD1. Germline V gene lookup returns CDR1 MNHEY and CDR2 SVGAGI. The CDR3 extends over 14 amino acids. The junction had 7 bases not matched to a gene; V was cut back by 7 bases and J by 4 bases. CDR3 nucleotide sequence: TGTGCCAGCACCCGGACAGGGGCTGGCTATGGCTACACCTTC. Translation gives CASTRTGAGYGYTF.

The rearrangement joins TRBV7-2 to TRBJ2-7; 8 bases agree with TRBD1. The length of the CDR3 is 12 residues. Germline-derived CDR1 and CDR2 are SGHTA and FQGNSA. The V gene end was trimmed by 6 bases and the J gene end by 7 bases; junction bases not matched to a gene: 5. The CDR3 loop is CASRGRGQEQYF. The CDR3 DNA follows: TGTGCCAGCAGAGGCAGGGGGCAAGAGCAGTACTTC. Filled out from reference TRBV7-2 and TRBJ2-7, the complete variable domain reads GAGVSQSPSNKVTEKGKDVELRCDPISGHTALYWYRQSLGQGLEFLIYFQGNSAPDKSGLPSDRFSAERTGGSVSTLTIQRTQQEDSAVYLCASRGRGQEQYFGPGTRLTVT.

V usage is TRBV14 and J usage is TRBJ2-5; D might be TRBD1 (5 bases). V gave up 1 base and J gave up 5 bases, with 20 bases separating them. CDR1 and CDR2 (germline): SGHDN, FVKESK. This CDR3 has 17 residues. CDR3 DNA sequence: TGTGCCAGCAGCCAAGTAGTCTCTCTCCAGGGCTGGGAGACCCAGTACTTC. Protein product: CASSQVVSLQGWETQYF.

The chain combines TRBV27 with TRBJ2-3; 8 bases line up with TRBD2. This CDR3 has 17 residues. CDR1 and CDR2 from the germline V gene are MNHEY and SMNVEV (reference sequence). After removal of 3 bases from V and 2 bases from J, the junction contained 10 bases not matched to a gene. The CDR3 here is CASSFRSGRWDTDTQYF. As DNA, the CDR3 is TGTGCCAGCAGTTTCAGAAGCGGGAGATGGGACACAGATACGCAGTATTTT.

The CDR3 nucleotides read TGTGCCAGCAGCCCCGGGACAGCGTCCGAAGCTTTCTTT. Its translation: CASSPGTASEAFF. The V call is TRBV7-3, the J call TRBJ1-1, with TRBD1 matching over 7 bases. Germline V gene data show CDR1 as SGHTA and CDR2 as FQGTGA. The CDR3 runs to 13 residues. The J segment lost 8 bases and the V segment lost 5 bases, leaving 8 bases of the junction unmatched.

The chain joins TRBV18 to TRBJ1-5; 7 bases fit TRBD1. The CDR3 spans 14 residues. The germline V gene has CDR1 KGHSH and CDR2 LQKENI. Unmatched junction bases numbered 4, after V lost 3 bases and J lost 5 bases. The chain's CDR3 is CASSPQGGDQPQHF. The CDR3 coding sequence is TGTGCCAGCTCACCTCAGGGGGGAGATCAGCCCCAGCATTTT.

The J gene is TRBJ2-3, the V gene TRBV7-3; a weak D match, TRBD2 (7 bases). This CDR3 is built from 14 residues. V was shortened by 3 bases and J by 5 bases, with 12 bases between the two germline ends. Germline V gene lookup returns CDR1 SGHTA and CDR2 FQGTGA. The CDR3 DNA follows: TGTGCCAGCAGCTTGGAGGGAGGGGGAGATACGCAGTATTTT. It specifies CASSLEGGGDTQYF.

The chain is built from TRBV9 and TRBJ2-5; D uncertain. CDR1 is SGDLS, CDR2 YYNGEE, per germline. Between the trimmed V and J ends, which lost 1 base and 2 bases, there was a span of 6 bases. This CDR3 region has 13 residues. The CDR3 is CASSVLEQETQYF. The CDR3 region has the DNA TGTGCCAGCAGCGTATTGGAGCAAGAGACCCAGTACTTC.

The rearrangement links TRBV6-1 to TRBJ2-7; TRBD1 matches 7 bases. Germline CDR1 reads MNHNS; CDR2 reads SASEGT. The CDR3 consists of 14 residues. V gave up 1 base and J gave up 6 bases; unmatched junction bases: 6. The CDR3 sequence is CASSEGQGLFEQYF. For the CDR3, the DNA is TGTGCCAGCAGTGAAGGACAGGGCCTTTTCGAGCAGTACTTC.

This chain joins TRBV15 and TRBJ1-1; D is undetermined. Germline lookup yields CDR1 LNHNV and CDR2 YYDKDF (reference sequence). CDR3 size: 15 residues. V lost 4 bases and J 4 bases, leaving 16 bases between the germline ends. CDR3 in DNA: TGTGCCACCAGCATTGAAGCAGTTTCGGGCACTGAAGCTTTCTTT. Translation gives CATSIEAVSGTEAFF. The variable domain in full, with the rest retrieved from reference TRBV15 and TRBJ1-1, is DAMVIQNPRYQVTQFGKPVTLSCSQTLNHNVMYWYQQKSSQAPKLLFHYYDKDFNNEADTPDNFQSRRPNTSFCFLDIRSPGLGDTAMYLCATSIEAVSGTEAFFGQGTRLTVV.

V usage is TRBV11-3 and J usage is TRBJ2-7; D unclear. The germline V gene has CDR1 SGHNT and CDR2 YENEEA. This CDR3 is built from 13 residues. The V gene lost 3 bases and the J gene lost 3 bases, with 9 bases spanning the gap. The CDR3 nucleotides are TGTGCCAGCAGCTTGGTCTATGGCTACGAGCAGTACTTC. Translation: CASSLVYGYEQYF. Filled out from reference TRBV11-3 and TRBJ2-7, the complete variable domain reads EAGVVQSPRYKIIEKKQPVAFWCNPISGHNTLYWYLQNLGQGPELLIRYENEEAVDDSQLPKDRFSAERLKGVDSTLKIQPAELGDSAVYLCASSLVYGYEQYFGPGTRLTVT.